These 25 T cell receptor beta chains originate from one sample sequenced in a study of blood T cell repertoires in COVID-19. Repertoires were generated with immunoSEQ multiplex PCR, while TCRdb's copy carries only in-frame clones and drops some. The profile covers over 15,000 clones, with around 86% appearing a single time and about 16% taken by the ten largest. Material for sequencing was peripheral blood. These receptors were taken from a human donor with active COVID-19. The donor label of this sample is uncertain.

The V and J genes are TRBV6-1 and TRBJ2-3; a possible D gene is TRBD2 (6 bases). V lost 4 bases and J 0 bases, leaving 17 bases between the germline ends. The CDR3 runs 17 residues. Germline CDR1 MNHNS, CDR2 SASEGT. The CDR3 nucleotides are TGTGCCAGCAGTGGGACCTACGGGGGACCTAGCACAGATACGCAGTATTTT. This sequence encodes CASSGTYGGPSTDTQYF.

This CDR3 reads CASRDGGAGFSYNEQFF. CDR3 bases: TGTGCCAGCAGGGATGGAGGTGCGGGATTCTCCTACAATGAGCAGTTCTTC. The chain is built from TRBV7-3 and TRBJ2-1; D possibly corresponds to TRBD2 (6 bases). The germline V gene encodes CDR1 SGHTA and CDR2 FQGTGA. V dropped 6 bases and J dropped 0 bases, with 18 bases sitting between them. CDR3 length equals 17 residues.

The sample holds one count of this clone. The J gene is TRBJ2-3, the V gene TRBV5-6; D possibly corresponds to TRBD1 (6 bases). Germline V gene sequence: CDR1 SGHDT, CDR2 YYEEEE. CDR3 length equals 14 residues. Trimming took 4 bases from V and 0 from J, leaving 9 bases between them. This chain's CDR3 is CASSPGQSTDTQYF. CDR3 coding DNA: TGTGCCAGCAGCCCCGGACAGAGCACAGATACGCAGTATTTT.

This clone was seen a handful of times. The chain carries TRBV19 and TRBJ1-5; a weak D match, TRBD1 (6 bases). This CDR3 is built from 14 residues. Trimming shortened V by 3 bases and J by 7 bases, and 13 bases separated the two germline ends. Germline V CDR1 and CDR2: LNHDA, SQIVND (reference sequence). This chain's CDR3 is CASSIPGGGQPQHF. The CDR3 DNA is TGTGCCAGTAGTATTCCGGGGGGCGGCCAGCCCCAGCATTTT. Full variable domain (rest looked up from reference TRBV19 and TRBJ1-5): DGGITQSPKYLFRKEGQNVTLSCEQNLNHDAMYWYRQDPGQGLRLIYYSQIVNDFQKGDIAEGYSVSREKKESFPLTVTSAQKNPTAFYLCASSIPGGGQPQHFGDGTRLSIL.

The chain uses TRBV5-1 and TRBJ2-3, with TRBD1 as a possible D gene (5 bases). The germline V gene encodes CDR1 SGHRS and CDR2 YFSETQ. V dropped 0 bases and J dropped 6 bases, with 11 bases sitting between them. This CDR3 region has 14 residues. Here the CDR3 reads CASSLGAPGDTQYF. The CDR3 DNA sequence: TGCGCCAGCAGCTTGGGGGCACCAGGGGATACGCAGTATTTT.

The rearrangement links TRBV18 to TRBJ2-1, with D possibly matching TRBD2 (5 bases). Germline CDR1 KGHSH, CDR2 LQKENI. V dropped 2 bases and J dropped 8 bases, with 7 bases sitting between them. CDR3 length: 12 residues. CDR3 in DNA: TGTGCCAGCTCACCATGGGGAGATGAGCAGTTCTTC. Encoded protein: CASSPWGDEQFF.

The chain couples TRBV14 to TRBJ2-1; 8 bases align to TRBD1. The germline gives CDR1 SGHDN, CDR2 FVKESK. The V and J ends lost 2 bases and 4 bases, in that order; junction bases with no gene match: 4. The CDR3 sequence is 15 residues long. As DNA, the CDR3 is TGTGCCAGCAGCCAATACCAGGGGGCTTACAATGAGCAGTTCTTC. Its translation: CASSQYQGAYNEQFF.

CDR3 coding DNA: TGTGCCAGCAACAGGATCGACAGGGGTTTATACGAGACCCAGTACTTC. Protein product: CASNRIDRGLYETQYF. The chain recombines TRBV7-8 with TRBJ2-5, with 8 bases that match TRBD1. The junction had 15 bases not matched to a gene; V was cut back by 7 bases and J by 5 bases. The CDR3 is 16 residues long. The germline CDR1 and CDR2 sequences are SGHVS and FQNEAQ.

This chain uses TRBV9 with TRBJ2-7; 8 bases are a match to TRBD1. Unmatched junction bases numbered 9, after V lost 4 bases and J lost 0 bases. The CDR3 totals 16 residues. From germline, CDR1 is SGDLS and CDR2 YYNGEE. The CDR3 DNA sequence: TGTGCCAGCAGCAGTGCGGGACAGGAAGTCTCCTACGAGCAGTACTTC. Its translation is CASSSAGQEVSYEQYF.

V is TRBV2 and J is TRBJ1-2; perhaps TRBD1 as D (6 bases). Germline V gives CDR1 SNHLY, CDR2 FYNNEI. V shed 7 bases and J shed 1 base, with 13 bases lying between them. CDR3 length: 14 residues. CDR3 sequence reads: CASTNDRINYGYTF. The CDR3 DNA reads TGTGCCAGCACTAATGACAGGATTAACTATGGCTACACCTTC.

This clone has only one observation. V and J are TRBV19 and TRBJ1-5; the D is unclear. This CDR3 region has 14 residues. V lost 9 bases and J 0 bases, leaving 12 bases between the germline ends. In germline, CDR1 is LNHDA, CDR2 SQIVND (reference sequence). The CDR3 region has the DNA TGTGCCAGCGCCAACATTGATAGCAATCAGCCCCAGCATTTT. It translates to CASANIDSNQPQHF.

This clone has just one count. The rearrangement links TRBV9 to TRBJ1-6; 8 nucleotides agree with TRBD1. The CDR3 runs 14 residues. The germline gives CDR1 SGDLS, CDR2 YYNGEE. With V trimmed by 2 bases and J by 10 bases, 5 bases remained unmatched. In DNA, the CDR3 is TGTGCCAGCAGCGTTCAGGGGGCGGAATCACCCCTCCACTTT. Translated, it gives CASSVQGAESPLHF.

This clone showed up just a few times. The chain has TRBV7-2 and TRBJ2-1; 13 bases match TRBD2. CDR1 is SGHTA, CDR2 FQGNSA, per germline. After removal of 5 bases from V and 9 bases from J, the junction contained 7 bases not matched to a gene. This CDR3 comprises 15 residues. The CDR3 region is CASSITSGGAGEQFF. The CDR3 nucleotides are TGTGCCAGCAGCATAACTAGCGGGGGGGCCGGTGAGCAGTTCTTC.

This CDR3 reads CASSSWGLYEQYF. The CDR3 DNA reads TGTGCCAGCAGTTCCTGGGGACTCTACGAGCAGTACTTC. The V and J genes are TRBV6-5 and TRBJ2-7, with D maybe TRBD2 (6 bases). V gave up 4 bases and J gave up 3 bases, with 10 bases separating them. In germline, CDR1 is MNHEY, CDR2 SVGAGI. The CDR3 is 13 residues long.

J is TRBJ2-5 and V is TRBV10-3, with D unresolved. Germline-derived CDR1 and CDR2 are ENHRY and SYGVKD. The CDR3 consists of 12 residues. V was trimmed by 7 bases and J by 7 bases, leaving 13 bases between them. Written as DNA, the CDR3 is TGTGCCATCAATCAAGAGTCCGGGACCCAGTACTTC. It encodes CAINQESGTQYF.

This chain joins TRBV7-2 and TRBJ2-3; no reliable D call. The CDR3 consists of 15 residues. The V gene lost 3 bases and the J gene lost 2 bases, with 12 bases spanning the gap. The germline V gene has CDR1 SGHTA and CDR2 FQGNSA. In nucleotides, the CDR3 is TGTGCCAGCAGCTTCCGGAGCTCCGCCACAGATACGCAGTATTTT. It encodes CASSFRSSATDTQYF.

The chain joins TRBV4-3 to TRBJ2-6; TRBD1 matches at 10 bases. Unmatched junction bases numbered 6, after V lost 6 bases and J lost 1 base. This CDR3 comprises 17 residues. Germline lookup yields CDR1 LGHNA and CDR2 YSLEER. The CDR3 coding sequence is TGCGCCAGCAGTTTCGACAGGGGGCTTTCTGGGGCCAACGTCCTGACTTTC. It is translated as CASSFDRGLSGANVLTF.

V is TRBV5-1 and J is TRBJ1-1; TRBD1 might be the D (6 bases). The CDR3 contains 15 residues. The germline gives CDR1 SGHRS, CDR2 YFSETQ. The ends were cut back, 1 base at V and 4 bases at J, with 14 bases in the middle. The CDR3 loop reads CASSLLGAVGTEAFF. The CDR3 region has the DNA TGCGCCAGCAGCTTGTTGGGGGCTGTGGGCACTGAAGCTTTCTTT.

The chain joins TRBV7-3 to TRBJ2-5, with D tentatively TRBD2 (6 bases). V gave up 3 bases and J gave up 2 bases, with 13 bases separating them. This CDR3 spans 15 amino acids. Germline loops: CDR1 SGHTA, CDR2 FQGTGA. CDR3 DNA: TGTGCCAGCAGCTTCTCTGGAGGGCCTCAAGAGACCCAGTACTTC. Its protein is CASSFSGGPQETQYF.

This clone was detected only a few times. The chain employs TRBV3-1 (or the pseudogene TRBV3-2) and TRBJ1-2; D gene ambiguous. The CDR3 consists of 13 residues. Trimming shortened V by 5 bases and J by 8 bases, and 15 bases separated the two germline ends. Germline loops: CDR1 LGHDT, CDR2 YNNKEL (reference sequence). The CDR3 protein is CASSKAPERGYTF. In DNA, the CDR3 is TGTGCCAGCAGCAAGGCTCCCGAGCGAGGCTACACCTTC.

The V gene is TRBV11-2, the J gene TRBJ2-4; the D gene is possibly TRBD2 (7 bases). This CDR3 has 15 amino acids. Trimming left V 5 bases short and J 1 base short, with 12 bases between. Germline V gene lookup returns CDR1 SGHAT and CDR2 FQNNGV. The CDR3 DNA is TGTGCCAGCAGCATTTCGGGGGGCGCCAAAAACATTCAGTACTTC. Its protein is CASSISGGAKNIQYF.

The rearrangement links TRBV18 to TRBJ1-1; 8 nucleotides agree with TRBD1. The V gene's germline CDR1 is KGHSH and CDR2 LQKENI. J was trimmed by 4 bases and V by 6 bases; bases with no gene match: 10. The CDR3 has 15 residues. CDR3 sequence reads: CASSVGQGSVTEAFF. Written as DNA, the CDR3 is TGTGCCAGCTCGGTCGGACAGGGTAGTGTCACTGAAGCTTTCTTT.

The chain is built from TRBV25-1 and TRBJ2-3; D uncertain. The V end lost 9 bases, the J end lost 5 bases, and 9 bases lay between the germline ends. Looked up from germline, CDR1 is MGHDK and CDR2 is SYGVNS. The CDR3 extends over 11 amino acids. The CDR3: CASSTVDTQYF. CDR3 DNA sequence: TGTGCCAGTAGTACTGTAGATACGCAGTATTTT.

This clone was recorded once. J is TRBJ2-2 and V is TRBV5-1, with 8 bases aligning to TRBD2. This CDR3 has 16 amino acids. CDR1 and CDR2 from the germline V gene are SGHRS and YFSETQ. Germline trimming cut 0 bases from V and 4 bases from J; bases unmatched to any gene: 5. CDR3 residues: CASSLVPGGSTGELFF. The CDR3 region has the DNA TGCGCCAGCAGCTTGGTCCCGGGGGGGAGCACCGGGGAGCTGTTTTTT.

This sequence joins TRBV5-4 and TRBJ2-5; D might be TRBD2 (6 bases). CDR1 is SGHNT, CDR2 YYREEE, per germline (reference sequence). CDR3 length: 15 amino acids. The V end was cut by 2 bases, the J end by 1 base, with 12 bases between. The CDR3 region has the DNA TGTGCCAGCAGCTTTGGGGGGACCGCCCAAGAGACCCAGTACTTC. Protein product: CASSFGGTAQETQYF.